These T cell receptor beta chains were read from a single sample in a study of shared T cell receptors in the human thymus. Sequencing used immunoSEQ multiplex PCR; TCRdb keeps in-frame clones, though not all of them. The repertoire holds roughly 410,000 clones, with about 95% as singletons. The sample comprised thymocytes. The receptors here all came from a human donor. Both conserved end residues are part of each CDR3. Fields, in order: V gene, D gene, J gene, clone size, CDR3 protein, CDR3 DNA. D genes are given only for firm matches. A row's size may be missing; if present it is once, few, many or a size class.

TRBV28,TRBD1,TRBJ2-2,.,CASSDRDSDTGELFF,TGTGCCAGCAGCGACCGGGACAGTGACACCGGGGAGCTGTTTTTT
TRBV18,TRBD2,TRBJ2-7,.,CASSPHGTTSGTSFASYEQYF,TGTGCCAGCTCACCACACGGAACGACTAGCGGCACATCCTTTGCTTCCTACGAGCAGTACTTC
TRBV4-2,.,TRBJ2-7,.,CASSQVASSPSGEQYF,TGTGCCAGCAGCCAAGTGGCGTCTAGCCCGTCAGGCGAGCAGTACTTC
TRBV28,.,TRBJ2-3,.,CASSFGSWGTDTQYF,TGTGCCAGCAGTTTTGGGAGCTGGGGCACAGATACGCAGTATTTT
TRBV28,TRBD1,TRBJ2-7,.,CASRGTGANYEQYF,TGTGCCAGCAGGGGGACAGGGGCAAACTACGAGCAGTACTTC
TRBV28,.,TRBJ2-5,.,CASSLRETQYF,TGTGCCAGCAGTTTGAGGGAGACCCAGTACTTC
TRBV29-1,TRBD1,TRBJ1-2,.,CSARLGGQGKGYTF,TGCAGCGCCCGATTAGGGGGACAGGGGAAAGGCTACACCTTC
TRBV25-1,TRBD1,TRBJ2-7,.,CASRGTGFHEQYF,TGTGCCAGCAGAGGGACAGGGTTCCACGAGCAGTACTTC
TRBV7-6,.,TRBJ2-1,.,CASSQTNGAERQALYNEQFF,TGTGCCAGCAGCCAAACAAATGGGGCCGAAAGACAGGCTCTCTACAATGAGCAGTTCTTC
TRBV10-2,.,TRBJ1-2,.,CASSLLQGINYGYTF,TGCGCCAGCAGCTTATTACAGGGAATTAACTATGGCTACACCTTC
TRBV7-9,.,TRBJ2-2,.,CASSRDLGGSGELFF,TGTGCCAGCAGCCGGGACCTTGGGGGGTCCGGGGAGCTGTTTTTT
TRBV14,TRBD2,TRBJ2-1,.,CASSFRTSFAYNEQFF,TGTGCCAGCAGTTTTAGGACTAGCTTCGCCTACAATGAGCAGTTCTTC
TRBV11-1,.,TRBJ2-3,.,CASSDRGPRRGVRGDTQYF,TGTGCCAGCAGCGACCGCGGGCCCCGGAGGGGGGTACGAGGAGATACGCAGTATTTT
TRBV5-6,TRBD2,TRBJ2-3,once,CASSPRVGSGSGDTQYF,TGTGCCAGCAGCCCCCGGGTAGGTAGCGGGAGTGGAGATACGCAGTATTTT
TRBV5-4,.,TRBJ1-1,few,CASSLGQALSLDLNTEAFF,TGTGCCAGCAGCTTGGGGCAGGCGTTGAGCTTGGACCTGAACACTGAAGCTTTCTTT
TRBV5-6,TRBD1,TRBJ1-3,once,CASSGQGGNTIYF,TGTGCCAGCAGCGGACAGGGTGGAAACACCATATATTTT
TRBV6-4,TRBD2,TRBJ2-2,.,CASSPGGAGELFF,TGTGCCAGCAGCCCCGGGGGGGCCGGGGAGCTGTTTTTT
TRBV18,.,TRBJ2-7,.,CASSNTDEQYF,TGTGCCAGCTCAAACACCGACGAGCAGTACTTC
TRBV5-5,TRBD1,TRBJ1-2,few,CASSLADRGDGYTF,TGTGCCAGCAGCTTAGCCGACAGGGGTGATGGCTACACCTTC
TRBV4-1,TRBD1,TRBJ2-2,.,CASSQDVTGDGTGELFF,TGCGCCAGCAGCCAAGACGTTACAGGGGATGGGACCGGGGAGCTGTTTTTT
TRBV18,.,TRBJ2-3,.,CASSSSTDTQYF,TGTGCCAGCTCATCTAGCACAGATACGCAGTATTTT
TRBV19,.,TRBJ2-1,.,CASSFARDEQFF,TGTGCCAGTAGTTTTGCGAGAGATGAGCAGTTCTTC